The source of this T cell receptor (beta chain) is a study of TIL therapy for anti-PD-1-resistant metastatic lung cancer. The wider study: Tumors carried a median about 1.4 non-synonymous mutations per megabase.

The germline CDR1 and CDR2 sequences are SGHTA and FQGTGA. Trimming at V came to 0 bases and at J to 4 bases, leaving 5 bases not matched to a gene. The CDR3 totals 16 residues. The immunoSEQ assay was v3. Profiled with immunoSEQ multiplex PCR; TCRdb holds only in-frame clones, not every one. The sample carries roughly 60,000 clones, around 86% recorded once. Time point here: pre-treatment sample, taken before nivolumab and TIL therapy. J is TRBJ2-3 and V is TRBV7-3, with 9 bases matching TRBD2. The TCR comes from a person aged 25 to 80 with non-small cell lung cancer. The sequences come from blood, collected at baseline. CDR3 bases: TGTGCCAGCAGCTTAACGGTAGCGGGAGCGTCAGATACGCAGTATTTT. This sequence encodes CASSLTVAGASDTQYF.